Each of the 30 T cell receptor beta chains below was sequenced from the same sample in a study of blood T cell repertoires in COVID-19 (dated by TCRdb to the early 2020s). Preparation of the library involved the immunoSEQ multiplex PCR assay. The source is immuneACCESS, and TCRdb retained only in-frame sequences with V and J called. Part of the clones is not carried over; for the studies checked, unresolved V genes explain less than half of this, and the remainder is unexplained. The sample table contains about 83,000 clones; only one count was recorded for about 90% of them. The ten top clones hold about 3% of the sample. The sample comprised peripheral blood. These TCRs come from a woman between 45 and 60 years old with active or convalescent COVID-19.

The CDR3 bases are TGTGCCAGCAGCCCCGGGACAGGGTTCGATCAGCCCCAGCATTTT. Translation: CASSPGTGFDQPQHF. The J gene is TRBJ1-5, the V gene TRBV9; 9 positions match TRBD1. This CDR3 has 15 residues. The J segment lost 5 bases and the V segment lost 4 bases, leaving 7 bases of the junction unmatched. The germline V gene encodes CDR1 SGDLS and CDR2 YYNGEE.

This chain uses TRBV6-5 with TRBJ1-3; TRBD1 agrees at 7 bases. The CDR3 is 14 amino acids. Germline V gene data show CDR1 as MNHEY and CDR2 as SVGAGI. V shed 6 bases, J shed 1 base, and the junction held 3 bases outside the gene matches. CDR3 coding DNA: TGTGCCAGCAGAGTGACAGGGTCTGGAAACACCATATATTTT. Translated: CASRVTGSGNTIYF.

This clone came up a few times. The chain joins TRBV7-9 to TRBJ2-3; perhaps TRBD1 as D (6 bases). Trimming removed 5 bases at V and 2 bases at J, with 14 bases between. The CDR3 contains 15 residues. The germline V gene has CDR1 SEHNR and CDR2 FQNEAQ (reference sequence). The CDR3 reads CASSNRDIITDTQYF. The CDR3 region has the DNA TGTGCCAGCAGCAACCGGGACATAATCACAGATACGCAGTATTTT.

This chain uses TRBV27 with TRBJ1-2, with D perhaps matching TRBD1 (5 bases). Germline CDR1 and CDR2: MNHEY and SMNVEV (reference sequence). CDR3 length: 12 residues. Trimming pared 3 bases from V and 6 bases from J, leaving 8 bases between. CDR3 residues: CASSFRGDGYTF. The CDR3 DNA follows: TGTGCCAGCAGTTTCCGGGGGGATGGCTACACCTTC.

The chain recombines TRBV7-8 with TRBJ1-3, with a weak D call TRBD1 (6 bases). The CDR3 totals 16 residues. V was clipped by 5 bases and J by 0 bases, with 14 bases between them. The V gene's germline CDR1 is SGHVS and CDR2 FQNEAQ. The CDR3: CASSPGQSPSGNTIYF. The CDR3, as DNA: TGTGCCAGCAGCCCTGGACAGAGCCCCTCTGGAAACACCATATATTTT.

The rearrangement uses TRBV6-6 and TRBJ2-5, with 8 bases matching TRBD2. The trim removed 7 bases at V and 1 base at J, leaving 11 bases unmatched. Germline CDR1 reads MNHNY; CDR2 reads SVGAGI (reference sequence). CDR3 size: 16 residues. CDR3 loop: CASTKGAGESQETQYF. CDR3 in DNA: TGTGCCAGCACTAAGGGAGCGGGGGAGTCCCAAGAGACCCAGTACTTC.

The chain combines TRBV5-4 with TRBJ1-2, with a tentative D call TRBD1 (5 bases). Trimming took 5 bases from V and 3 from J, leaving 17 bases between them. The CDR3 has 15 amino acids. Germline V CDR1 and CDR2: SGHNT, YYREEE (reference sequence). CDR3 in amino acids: CASRRAGEDDYGYTF. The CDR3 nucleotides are TGTGCCAGCAGACGGGCGGGGGAGGACGACTATGGCTACACCTTC.

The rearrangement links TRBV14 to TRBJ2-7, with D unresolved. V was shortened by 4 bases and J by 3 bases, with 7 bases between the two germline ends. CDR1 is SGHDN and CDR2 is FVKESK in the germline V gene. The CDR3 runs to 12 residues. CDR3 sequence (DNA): TGTGCCAGCAGCCTCCCAGGCTACGAGCAGTACTTC. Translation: CASSLPGYEQYF.

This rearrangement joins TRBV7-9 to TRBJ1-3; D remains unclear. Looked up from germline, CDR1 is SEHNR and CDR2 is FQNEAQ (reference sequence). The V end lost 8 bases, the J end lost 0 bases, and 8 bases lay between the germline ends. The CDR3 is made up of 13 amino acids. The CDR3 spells CASLQSSGNTIYF. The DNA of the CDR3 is TGTGCCAGCCTACAGAGCTCTGGAAACACCATATATTTT.

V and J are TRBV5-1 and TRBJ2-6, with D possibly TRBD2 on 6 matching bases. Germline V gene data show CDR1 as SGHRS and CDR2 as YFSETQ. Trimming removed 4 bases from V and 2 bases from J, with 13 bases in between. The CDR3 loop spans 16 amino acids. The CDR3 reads CASSPGGRAGANVLTF. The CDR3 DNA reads TGCGCCAGCAGCCCCGGGGGTCGGGCTGGGGCCAACGTCCTGACTTTC.

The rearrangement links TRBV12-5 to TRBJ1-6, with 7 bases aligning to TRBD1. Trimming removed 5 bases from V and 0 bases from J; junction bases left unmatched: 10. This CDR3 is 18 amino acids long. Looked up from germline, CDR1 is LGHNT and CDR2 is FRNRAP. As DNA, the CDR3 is TGTGCTAGTGGTCAGGATCCGGGACAGAGCTCCTATAATTCACCCCTCCACTTT. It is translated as CASGQDPGQSSYNSPLHF.

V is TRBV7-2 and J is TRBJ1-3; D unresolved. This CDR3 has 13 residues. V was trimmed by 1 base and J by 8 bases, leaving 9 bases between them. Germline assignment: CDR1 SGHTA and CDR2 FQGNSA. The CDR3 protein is CASSLVYADTIYF. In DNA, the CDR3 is TGTGCCAGCAGCTTAGTTTACGCGGACACCATATATTTT.

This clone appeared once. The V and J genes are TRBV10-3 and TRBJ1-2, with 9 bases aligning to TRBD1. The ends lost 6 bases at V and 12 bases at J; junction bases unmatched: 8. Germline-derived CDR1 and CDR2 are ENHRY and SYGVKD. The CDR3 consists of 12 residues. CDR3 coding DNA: TGTGCCATCAGGGGGACAGGGTTGGGTAACACCTTC. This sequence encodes CAIRGTGLGNTF.

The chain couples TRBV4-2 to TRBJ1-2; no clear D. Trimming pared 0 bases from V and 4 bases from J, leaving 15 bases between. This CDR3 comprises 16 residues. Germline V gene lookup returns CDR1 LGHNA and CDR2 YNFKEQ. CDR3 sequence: CASSQDLSYVGYGYTF. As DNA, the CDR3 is TGTGCCAGCAGCCAAGATCTATCTTATGTCGGCTATGGCTACACCTTC.

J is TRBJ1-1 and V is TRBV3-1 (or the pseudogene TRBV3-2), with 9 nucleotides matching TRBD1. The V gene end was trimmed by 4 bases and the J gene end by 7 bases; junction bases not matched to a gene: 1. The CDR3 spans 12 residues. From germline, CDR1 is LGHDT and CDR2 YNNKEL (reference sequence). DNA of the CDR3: TGTGCCAGCAGCCGGACAGGGGATGAAGCTTTCTTT. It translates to CASSRTGDEAFF.

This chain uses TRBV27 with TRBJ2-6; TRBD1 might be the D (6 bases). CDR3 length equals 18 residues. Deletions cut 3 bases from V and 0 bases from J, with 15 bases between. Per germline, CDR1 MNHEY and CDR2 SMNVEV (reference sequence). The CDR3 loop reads CASSFDRTLLSGANVLTF. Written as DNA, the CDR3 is TGTGCCAGCAGTTTCGACAGGACCCTACTCTCTGGGGCCAACGTCCTGACTTTC.

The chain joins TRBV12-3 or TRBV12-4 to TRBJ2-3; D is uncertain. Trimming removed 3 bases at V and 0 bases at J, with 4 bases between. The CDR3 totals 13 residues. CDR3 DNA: TGTGCCAGCAGTTTGTCTAGCACAGATACGCAGTATTTT. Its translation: CASSLSSTDTQYF.

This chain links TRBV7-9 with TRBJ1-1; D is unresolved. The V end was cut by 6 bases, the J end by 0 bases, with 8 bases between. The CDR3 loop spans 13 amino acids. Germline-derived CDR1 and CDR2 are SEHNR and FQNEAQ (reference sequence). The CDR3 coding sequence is TGTGCCAGCAGTTATCTTATGAACACTGAAGCTTTCTTT. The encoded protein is CASSYLMNTEAFF. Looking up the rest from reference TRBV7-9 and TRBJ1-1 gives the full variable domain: DTGVSQNPRHKITKRGQNVTFRCDPISEHNRLYWYRQTLGQGPEFLTYFQNEAQLEKSRLLSDRFSAERPKGSFSTLEIQRTEQGDSAMYLCASSYLMNTEAFFGQGTRLTVV.

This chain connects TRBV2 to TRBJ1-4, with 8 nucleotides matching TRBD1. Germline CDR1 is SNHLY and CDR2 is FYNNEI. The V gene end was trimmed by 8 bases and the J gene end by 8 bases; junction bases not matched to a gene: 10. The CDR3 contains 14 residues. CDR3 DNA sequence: TGTGCCAGCGCAGCAGGGGGCTGGGGAGAAAAACTGTTTTTT. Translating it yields CASAAGGWGEKLFF.

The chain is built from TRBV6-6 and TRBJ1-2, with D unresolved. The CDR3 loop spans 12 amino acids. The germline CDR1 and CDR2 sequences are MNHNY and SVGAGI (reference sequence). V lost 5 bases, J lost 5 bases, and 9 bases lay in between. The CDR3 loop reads CASSGEVYGYTF. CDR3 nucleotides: TGTGCCAGCAGTGGGGAGGTGTATGGCTACACCTTC.

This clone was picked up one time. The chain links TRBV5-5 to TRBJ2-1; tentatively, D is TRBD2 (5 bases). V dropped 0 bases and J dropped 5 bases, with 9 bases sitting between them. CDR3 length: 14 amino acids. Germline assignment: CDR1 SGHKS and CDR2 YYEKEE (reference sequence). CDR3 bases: TGTGCCAGCAGCTTGGGAGCGGAGAACAATGAGCAGTTCTTC. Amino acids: CASSLGAENNEQFF.

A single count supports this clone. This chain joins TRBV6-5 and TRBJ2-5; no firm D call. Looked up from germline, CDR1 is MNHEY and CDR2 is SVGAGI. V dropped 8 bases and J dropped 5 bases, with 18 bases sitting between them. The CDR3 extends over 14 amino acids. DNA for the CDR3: TGTGCCAGCTCCCTCGCCCCAGGCTTGGAGACCCAGTACTTC. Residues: CASSLAPGLETQYF.

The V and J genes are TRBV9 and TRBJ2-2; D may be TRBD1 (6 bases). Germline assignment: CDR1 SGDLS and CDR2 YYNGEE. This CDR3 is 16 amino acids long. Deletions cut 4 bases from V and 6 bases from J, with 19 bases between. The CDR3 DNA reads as TGTGCCAGCAGCACTGGGCCAGCAGGGGTGGCCGGGGAGCTGTTTTTT. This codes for CASSTGPAGVAGELFF.

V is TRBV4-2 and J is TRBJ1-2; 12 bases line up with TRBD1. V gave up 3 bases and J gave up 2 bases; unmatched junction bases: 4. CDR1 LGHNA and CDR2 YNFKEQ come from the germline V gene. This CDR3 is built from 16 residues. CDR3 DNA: TGTGCCAGCAGCCAGGGGACAGGGGGCCAGAACTATGGCTACACCTTC. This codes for CASSQGTGGQNYGYTF.

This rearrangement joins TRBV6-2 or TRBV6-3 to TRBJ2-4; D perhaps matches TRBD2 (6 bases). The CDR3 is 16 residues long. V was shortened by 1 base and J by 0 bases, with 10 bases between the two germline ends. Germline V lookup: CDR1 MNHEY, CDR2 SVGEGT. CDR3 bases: TGTGCCAGCAGTTACTTGGGTAGCGGAGCCAAAAACATTCAGTACTTC. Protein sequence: CASSYLGSGAKNIQYF.

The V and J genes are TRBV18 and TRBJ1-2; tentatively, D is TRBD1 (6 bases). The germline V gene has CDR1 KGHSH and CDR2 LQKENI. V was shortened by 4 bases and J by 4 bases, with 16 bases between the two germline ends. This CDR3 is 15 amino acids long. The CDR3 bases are TGTGCCAGCTCACAGATCGCGGGGGGCGCCTATGGCTACACCTTC. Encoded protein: CASSQIAGGAYGYTF. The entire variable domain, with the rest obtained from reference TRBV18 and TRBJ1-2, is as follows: NAGVMQNPRHLVRRRGQEARLRCSPMKGHSHVYWYRQLPEEGLKFMVYLQKENIIDESGMPKERFSAEFPKEGPSILRIQQVVRGDSAAYFCASSQIAGGAYGYTFGSGTRLTVV.

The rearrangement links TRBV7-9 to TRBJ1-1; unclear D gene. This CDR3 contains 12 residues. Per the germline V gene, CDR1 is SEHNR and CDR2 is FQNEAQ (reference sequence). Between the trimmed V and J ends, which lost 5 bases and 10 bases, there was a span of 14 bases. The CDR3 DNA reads TGTGCCAGCAGCACAGAGGGCGGGAGAGCTTTCTTT. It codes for CASSTEGGRAFF.

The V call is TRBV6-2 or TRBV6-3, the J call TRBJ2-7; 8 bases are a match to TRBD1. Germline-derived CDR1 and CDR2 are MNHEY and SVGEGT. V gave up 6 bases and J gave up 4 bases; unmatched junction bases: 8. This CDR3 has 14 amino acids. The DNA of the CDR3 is TGTGCCAGCAGCACGCGGACAGGGTTGTACGAGCAGTACTTC. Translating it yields CASSTRTGLYEQYF.

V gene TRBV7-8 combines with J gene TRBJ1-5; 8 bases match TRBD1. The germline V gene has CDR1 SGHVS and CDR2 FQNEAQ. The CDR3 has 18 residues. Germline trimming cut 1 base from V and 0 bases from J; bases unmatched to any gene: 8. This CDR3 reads CASSLGTGTGYSNQPQHF. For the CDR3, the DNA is TGTGCCAGCAGCTTAGGGACCGGGACAGGATATAGCAATCAGCCCCAGCATTTT.

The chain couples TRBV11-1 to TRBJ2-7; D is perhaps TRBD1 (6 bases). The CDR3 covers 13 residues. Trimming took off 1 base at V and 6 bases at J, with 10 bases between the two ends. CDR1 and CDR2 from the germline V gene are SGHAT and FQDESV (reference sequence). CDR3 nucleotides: TGTGCCAGCAGCTTAGTCAGGGGATCCGAGCAGTACTTC. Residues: CASSLVRGSEQYF.